These 15 T cell receptor beta chains came from one sample sequenced in a study of blood T cell repertoires in COVID-19. Here immunoSEQ multiplex PCR was the method, and the copy in TCRdb shows in-frame clones only, minus some. The data show 250,000 or so clones, with just under 90% seen just once and 2% to 3% held by the top ten. The specimen was peripheral blood. These receptors all stem from a man younger than 45 with COVID-19, enrolled during active disease.

The chain has TRBV28 and TRBJ1-2; D is unresolved. Trimming took 3 bases from V and 0 from J, leaving 14 bases between them. The CDR3 runs to 16 residues. Germline CDR1 and CDR2: MDHEN and SYDVKM. CDR3 amino acids: CASSFINSLSNYGYTF. The CDR3 DNA sequence: TGTGCCAGCAGTTTCATAAACAGTCTTTCTAACTATGGCTACACCTTC.

This chain uses TRBV6-2 or TRBV6-3 with TRBJ2-1; no firm D call. V was shortened by 0 bases and J by 2 bases, with 14 bases between the two germline ends. This CDR3 region has 17 residues. CDR1 and CDR2 (germline): MNHEY, SVGEGT. The CDR3 loop is CASSYSSTGYAYNEQFF. For the CDR3, the DNA is TGTGCCAGCAGTTACTCCTCCACCGGGTATGCCTACAATGAGCAGTTCTTC.

The CDR3 DNA is TGCGCCAGCAGCCAACACACTAATCTCGGAGCAACCACAGATACGCAGTATTTT. Translating gives CASSQHTNLGATTDTQYF. The chain uses TRBV5-1 and TRBJ2-3, with D unresolved. Between the trimmed V and J ends, which lost 4 bases and 2 bases, there was a span of 23 bases. This CDR3 region has 18 residues. CDR1 is SGHRS and CDR2 is YFSETQ in the germline V gene.

V is TRBV9 and J is TRBJ2-2, with TRBD1 identical over 8 bases. The CDR3 has 16 amino acids. Germline V gene sequence: CDR1 SGDLS, CDR2 YYNGEE. The trim removed 1 base at V and 6 bases at J, leaving 8 bases unmatched. CDR3 region: CASSVNVRGLPGELFF. For the CDR3, the DNA is TGTGCCAGCAGCGTAAATGTCAGGGGGCTCCCCGGGGAGCTGTTTTTT.

This clone occurred a few times. This chain connects TRBV5-1 to TRBJ2-1, with 9 bases aligning to TRBD2. This CDR3 has 13 residues. V lost 3 bases, J lost 6 bases, and 1 base stayed unmatched. CDR1 is SGHRS, CDR2 YFSETQ, per germline. The CDR3 loop reads CASSWTSVNEQFF. CDR3 nucleotides: TGCGCCAGCAGCTGGACTAGCGTCAATGAGCAGTTCTTC.

J is TRBJ1-1 and V is TRBV7-9, with unresolved D. The CDR3 runs 13 residues. Germline CDR1 is SEHNR and CDR2 is FQNEAQ (reference sequence). The V end was cut by 4 bases, the J end by 2 bases, with 8 bases between. CDR3 in DNA: TGTGCCAGCAGCTCAGAACTAAACACTGAAGCTTTCTTT. Translated, it gives CASSSELNTEAFF.

This chain joins TRBV19 and TRBJ1-2, with D possibly TRBD1 on 6 matching bases. The V and J ends lost 6 bases and 2 bases respectively, with 10 bases between them. The CDR3 spans 13 residues. The germline V gene encodes CDR1 LNHDA and CDR2 SQIVND (reference sequence). As DNA, the CDR3 is TGTGCCAGTAGGCGACAGGCCAACTATGGCTACACCTTC. Amino acid sequence: CASRRQANYGYTF. The full variable domain, in which reference TRBV19 and TRBJ1-2 provide the parts outside the CDR3, is DGGITQSPKYLFRKEGQNVTLSCEQNLNHDAMYWYRQDPGQGLRLIYYSQIVNDFQKGDIAEGYSVSREKKESFPLTVTSAQKNPTAFYLCASRRQANYGYTFGSGTRLTVV.

The chain has TRBV6-5 and TRBJ2-2, with 8 nucleotides matching TRBD2. The germline V gene has CDR1 MNHEY and CDR2 SVGAGI. V lost 7 bases, J lost 6 bases, and 10 bases stayed unmatched. The CDR3 is made up of 15 amino acids. CDR3 DNA sequence: TGTGCCAGCAAAGTCCGGGAGGGAAGCGCCGGGGAGCTGTTTTTT. Translated, it gives CASKVREGSAGELFF.

The chain joins TRBV9 to TRBJ2-3; 8 nucleotides agree with TRBD2. The CDR3 covers 15 residues. CDR1 SGDLS and CDR2 YYNGEE come from the germline V gene. V lost 0 bases to trimming and J lost 6 bases; unmatched junction nucleotides: 6. CDR3 nucleotide sequence: TGTGCCAGCAGCGTAGTCGGGGGGGCCGGGGATACGCAGTATTTT. This gives the protein CASSVVGGAGDTQYF. Based on the CDR3 plus reference TRBV9 and TRBJ2-3, the full variable domain is DSGVTQTPKHLITATGQRVTLRCSPRSGDLSVYWYQQSLDQGLQFLIQYYNGEERAKGNILERFSAQQFPDLHSELNLSSLELGDSALYFCASSVVGGAGDTQYFGPGTRLTVL.

The CDR3 nucleotides read TGTGCCAGCAGCTTGGGGCTCGGTGGAACTGAAGCTTTCTTT. The encoded protein is CASSLGLGGTEAFF. This chain uses TRBV7-9 with TRBJ1-1, with D possibly TRBD1 on 5 matching bases. Germline assignment: CDR1 SEHNR and CDR2 FQNEAQ (reference sequence). V lost 3 bases and J 5 bases, leaving 13 bases between the germline ends. The CDR3 has 14 amino acids.

This clone has just a few counts. This rearrangement joins TRBV4-1 to TRBJ1-1; the D gene is possibly TRBD1 (6 bases). Germline CDR1 and CDR2: MGHRA and YSYEKL. The CDR3 consists of 12 residues. With 8 bases removed from V and 5 bases from J, the gap between germline ends came to 12 bases. CDR3 sequence: CASRTQGTEAFF. CDR3 in DNA: TGCGCCAGCCGAACTCAGGGGACTGAAGCTTTCTTT.

This clone occurred a few times. This CDR3 is CASSYSAGPTDTQYF. The CDR3 DNA reads TGTGCCAGCAGTTACTCGGCGGGACCCACAGATACGCAGTATTTT. The chain uses TRBV6-2 or TRBV6-3 and TRBJ2-3; weak D call: TRBD2 (6 bases). Between the trimmed V and J ends, which lost 0 bases and 2 bases, there was a span of 9 bases. The CDR3 runs 15 residues. Per the germline V gene, CDR1 is MNHEY and CDR2 is SVGEGT.

This rearrangement joins TRBV3-1 (or the pseudogene TRBV3-2) to TRBJ2-7; TRBD2 matches 11 bases. The CDR3 is 15 residues long. Germline V lookup: CDR1 LGHDT, CDR2 YNNKEL (reference sequence). V lost 5 bases, J lost 2 bases, and 5 bases stayed unmatched. This chain's CDR3 is CASSSSSGRAYEQYF. The CDR3 coding sequence is TGTGCCAGCAGCTCGAGTAGCGGGAGGGCCTACGAGCAGTACTTC.

The V and J genes are TRBV5-1 and TRBJ1-5, with TRBD1 matching 8 bases. This CDR3 has 15 amino acids. Germline loops: CDR1 SGHRS, CDR2 YFSETQ. With V trimmed by 5 bases and J by 5 bases, 9 bases remained unmatched. The CDR3 sequence is CASRPSDRAHQPQHF. In nucleotides, the CDR3 is TGCGCCAGCAGGCCCTCGGACAGGGCTCATCAGCCCCAGCATTTT. Supplemented by reference TRBV5-1 and TRBJ1-5, the full variable domain reads KAGVTQTPRYLIKTRGQQVTLSCSPISGHRSVSWYQQTPGQGLQFLFEYFSETQRNKGNFPGRFSGRQFSNSRSEMNVSTLELGDSALYLCASRPSDRAHQPQHFGDGTRLSIL.

The chain joins TRBV28 to TRBJ1-5; 8 positions agree with TRBD1. The CDR3 is 12 amino acids. With V trimmed by 10 bases and J by 7 bases, 6 bases remained unmatched. Germline V gene sequence: CDR1 MDHEN, CDR2 SYDVKM. The CDR3 region is CATQGAAQPQHF. The DNA for the CDR3 is TGTGCCACTCAGGGGGCAGCCCAGCCCCAGCATTTT.